This TCR beta chain appears in the sequencing data of a study of regulatory T cells in long-lasting Graves disease. Indicated time point: persistent/refractory GD, antithyroid drugs over 5 years with positive TRAb. Preparation of the TCR library used RNA extracted from PBMCs. Notes on this clonotype: A much bigger clone sits one base away, suggesting this may be a read error.

This CDR3 is 13 amino acids long. V dropped 6 bases and J dropped 5 bases, with 13 bases sitting between them. Per the germline V gene, CDR1 is SEHNR and CDR2 is FQNEAQ (reference sequence). HTBI primers from iRepertoire and Arm-PCR of CDR3 regions yielded the TCR beta libraries. TCRdb re-called the multiplex PCR reads through MiXCR, storing one row per CDR3 protein. The table shows 300,000 or so distinct CDR3 sequences, with around 19% occurring only once. The sample here was peripheral blood mononuclear cells (PBMCs), taken when the disease was refractory, from a patient treated with antithyroid drugs. This clonotype was obtained from a female donor with Graves disease. V usage is TRBV7-9 and J usage is TRBJ2-5; D possibly corresponds to TRBD1 (6 bases). Here the CDR3 reads CASSEQGWETQYF. The CDR3 bases are TGTGCCAGCAGTGAACAGGGTTGGGAGACCCAGTACTTC. Full variable domain (rest looked up from reference TRBV7-9 and TRBJ2-5): DTGVSQNPRHKITKRGQNVTFRCDPISEHNRLYWYRQTLGQGPEFLTYFQNEAQLEKSRLLSDRFSAERPKGSFSTLEIQRTEQGDSAMYLCASSEQGWETQYFGPGTRLLVL.